The 32 T cell receptor beta chains below come from one sample, sequenced in a study of shared clonotypes between healthy human individuals. The method was immunoSEQ multiplex PCR; TCRdb's version includes in-frame clones alone and lacks a portion of them. The repertoire holds about 100,000 clones, with around 43% as singletons. Sequenced material: PBMCs. The receptors were gathered from a woman between 40 and 55 years old in good health. Some clones in this sample may be carry-over from other donors' samples.

This rearrangement joins TRBV5-4 to TRBJ2-5; D tentatively reads TRBD1 or TRBD2 (5 bases each). The CDR3 covers 13 residues. Looked up from germline, CDR1 is SGHNT and CDR2 is YYREEE (reference sequence). Trimming pared 4 bases from V and 1 base from J, leaving 8 bases between. The CDR3 coding sequence is TGTGCCAGCAGCGGGGACCCCCAAGAGACCCAGTACTTC. Protein sequence: CASSGDPQETQYF.

The rearrangement links TRBV7-9 to TRBJ1-2, with no clear D. Germline values: CDR1 SEHNR, CDR2 FQNEAQ (reference sequence). This CDR3 has 14 residues. V was cut by 1 base and J by 4 bases, with 10 bases left in between. CDR3 bases: TGTGCCAGCAGCTTAGGCTCGGACGCCTATGGCTACACCTTC. It specifies CASSLGSDAYGYTF. Supplemented by reference TRBV7-9 and TRBJ1-2, the full variable domain reads DTGVSQNPRHKITKRGQNVTFRCDPISEHNRLYWYRQTLGQGPEFLTYFQNEAQLEKSRLLSDRFSAERPKGSFSTLEIQRTEQGDSAMYLCASSLGSDAYGYTFGSGTRLTVV.

The chain has TRBV19 and TRBJ1-2; D possibly corresponds to TRBD1 (6 bases). Germline CDR1 is LNHDA and CDR2 is SQIVND (reference sequence). CDR3 size: 13 residues. The V end was cut by 5 bases, the J end by 8 bases, with 15 bases between. CDR3 in DNA: TGTGCCAGTAGTGTGGACCCCACAGGGGGCTACACCTTC. Its translation is CASSVDPTGGYTF.

There are a few counts of this clone. The J gene is TRBJ2-5, the V gene TRBV30, with no clear D. The CDR3 is made up of 15 amino acids. The V gene's germline CDR1 is GTSNPN and CDR2 SVGIG (reference sequence). V lost 0 bases to trimming and J lost 2 bases, with 13 bases between them. CDR3 DNA sequence: TGTGCCTGGAGTGTACCTGGTGGGCTTCAAGAGACCCAGTACTTC. Protein product: CAWSVPGGLQETQYF.

This clone occurred many times. J is TRBJ1-1 and V is TRBV18, with a weak D call TRBD1 (6 bases). Germline lookup yields CDR1 KGHSH and CDR2 LQKENI. V shed 3 bases and J shed 7 bases, with 12 bases lying between them. This CDR3 has 13 amino acids. CDR3 region: CASSPSRGIEAFF. In nucleotides, the CDR3 is TGTGCCAGCTCACCCTCCAGGGGAATTGAAGCTTTCTTT.

About this clone itself: One base separates it from a far larger clone, so it is likely a read error. The chain is built from TRBV5-1 and TRBJ2-7; D may be TRBD1 (6 bases). Germline CDR1 and CDR2: SGHRS and YFSETQ. CDR3 length: 15 residues. Deletions cut 0 bases from V and 5 bases from J, with 15 bases between. The DNA of the CDR3 is TGCGCCAGCAGCTTGGCCGGGGCAGGGGACCACGAGCAGTACTTC. Amino acid sequence: CASSLAGAGDHEQYF.

The sample holds many counts of this clone. The rearrangement uses TRBV11-3 and TRBJ2-1; weak D call: TRBD1 (5 bases). This CDR3 is 16 amino acids long. Trimming removed 5 bases at V and 1 base at J, with 15 bases between. CDR1 is SGHNT and CDR2 is YENEEA in the germline V gene. The CDR3 region has the DNA TGTGCCAGCAGCCAGAAAGTGGCAGGGTCCTACAATGAGCAGTTCTTC. Translating it yields CASSQKVAGSYNEQFF.

Ten or more counts support this clone. A much larger clone sits a single nucleotide away, making a read error possible. Other DNA sequences in the same sample also yield this CDR3. The chain employs TRBV20-1 and TRBJ2-3, with 11 bases fitting TRBD2. CDR3 size: 11 residues. Germline V gene data show CDR1 as DFQATT and CDR2 as SNEGSKA (reference sequence). CDR3 protein: CSALGTSGVPF. As DNA, the CDR3 is TGCAGTGCCCTCGGGACTAGCGGAGTTCCTTTT.

This clone occurred many times. This chain joins TRBV2 and TRBJ2-2, with 7 bases aligning to TRBD2. The V gene end was trimmed by 5 bases and the J gene end by 6 bases; junction bases not matched to a gene: 0. The germline gives CDR1 SNHLY, CDR2 FYNNEI. The CDR3 sequence is 12 residues long. CDR3 residues: CASSRGAGELFF. CDR3 DNA: TGTGCCAGCAGTCGGGGGGCCGGGGAGCTGTTTTTT.

The chain joins TRBV6-5 to TRBJ1-6; TRBD1 aligns across 8 bases. After removal of 6 bases from V and 9 bases from J, the junction contained 10 bases not matched to a gene. This CDR3 has 15 residues. Looked up from germline, CDR1 is MNHEY and CDR2 is SVGAGI. The CDR3 here is CASRTQGVAVSPLHF. CDR3 in DNA: TGTGCCAGCAGGACACAGGGGGTAGCGGTTTCACCCCTCCACTTT.

This chain joins TRBV28 and TRBJ2-7; 8 bases map to TRBD1. Trimming cost V 6 bases and J 2 bases; bases outside gene matches: 6. There are 14 residues in the CDR3. The germline V gene has CDR1 MDHEN and CDR2 SYDVKM. This chain's CDR3 is CASRSGGAPYEQYF. CDR3 nucleotides: TGTGCCAGCAGGTCAGGGGGCGCACCCTACGAGCAGTACTTC.

As for this clone: The germline gene is not matched at one end of the junction; a read error may be the cause. The CDR3 sequence is CAWSAQEAQYF. The DNA for the CDR3 is TGTGCCTGGAGTGCCCAAGAGGCCCAGTACTTC. This chain uses TRBV30 with TRBJ2-5; D is undetermined. This CDR3 comprises 11 residues. CDR1 and CDR2 from the germline V gene are GTSNPN and SVGIG (reference sequence). Drawing the rest from reference TRBV30 and TRBJ2-5, the complete variable domain is SQTIHQWPATLVQPVGSPLSLECTVEGTSNPNLYWYRQAAGRGLQLLFYSVGIGQISSEVPQNLSASRPQDRQFILSSKKLLLSDSGFYLCAWSAQEAQYFGPGTRLLVL.

This clone was recorded once. The V call is TRBV28, the J call TRBJ1-1; tentative D call: TRBD1 (5 bases). V was trimmed by 3 bases and J by 0 bases, leaving 8 bases between them. Germline assignment: CDR1 MDHEN and CDR2 SYDVKM. The CDR3 runs 14 residues. The CDR3 loop reads CASSFRGVNTEAFF. In DNA form, the CDR3 reads TGTGCCAGCAGTTTCCGGGGGGTGAACACTGAAGCTTTCTTT.

This clone was observed a handful of times. This chain links TRBV28 with TRBJ2-7, with TRBD2 matching 7 bases. With 6 bases clipped from V and 6 bases from J, the junction kept 17 bases outside the gene matches. There are 16 residues in the CDR3. Germline V CDR1 and CDR2: MDHEN, SYDVKM. The CDR3 DNA reads TGTGCCAGCAGGACCCCCGCTAGCGGTGGGGAGGGCGAGCAGTACTTC. It specifies CASRTPASGGEGEQYF. The full variable domain, completed using reference TRBV28 and TRBJ2-7, is DVKVTQSSRYLVKRTGEKVFLECVQDMDHENMFWYRQDPGLGLRLIYFSYDVKMKEKGDIPEGYSVSREKKERFSLILESASTNQTSMYLCASRTPASGGEGEQYFGPGTRLTVT.

The rearrangement uses TRBV28 and TRBJ1-5; D gene ambiguous. V shed 7 bases and J shed 2 bases, with 12 bases lying between them. CDR1 is MDHEN, CDR2 SYDVKM, per germline. CDR3 size: 14 residues. CDR3 protein: CASKRPNGNQPQHF. CDR3 nucleotides: TGTGCCAGCAAGCGGCCAAATGGCAATCAGCCCCAGCATTTT.

The chain links TRBV9 to TRBJ2-1, with 9 positions matching TRBD2. Trimming cost V 0 bases and J 8 bases; bases outside gene matches: 9. The CDR3 runs 16 residues. Germline V gives CDR1 SGDLS, CDR2 YYNGEE. The chain's CDR3 is CASSVGRLAGYDEQFF. The CDR3 DNA reads TGTGCCAGCAGCGTAGGGCGGCTAGCGGGATACGATGAGCAGTTCTTC. The full variable domain, with the rest looked up from reference TRBV9 and TRBJ2-1, is DSGVTQTPKHLITATGQRVTLRCSPRSGDLSVYWYQQSLDQGLQFLIQYYNGEERAKGNILERFSAQQFPDLHSELNLSSLELGDSALYFCASSVGRLAGYDEQFFGPGTRLTVL.

This clone was picked up a small number of times. The chain combines TRBV29-1 with TRBJ1-2; D gene unclear. This CDR3 is built from 11 residues. With 6 bases removed from V and 4 bases from J, the gap between germline ends came to 9 bases. CDR1 SQVTM and CDR2 ANQGSEA come from the germline V gene. This CDR3 reads CSVGWGYGYTF. CDR3 DNA: TGCAGCGTGGGTTGGGGCTATGGCTACACCTTC.

This clone was seen repeatedly, ten times or more. The chain uses TRBV28 and TRBJ1-4; D might be TRBD1 (6 bases). The V gene lost 7 bases and the J gene lost 8 bases, with 20 bases spanning the gap. Germline CDR1 is MDHEN and CDR2 is SYDVKM. The CDR3 runs 15 residues. The CDR3, as DNA: TGTGCCAGCATACGAGGAGGGGGGGAACGCGAAAAACTGTTTTTT. It is translated as CASIRGGGEREKLFF.

The chain is built from TRBV7-9 and TRBJ2-3; 8 bases are a match to TRBD2. J was trimmed by 6 bases and V by 5 bases; bases with no gene match: 10. Germline loops: CDR1 SEHNR, CDR2 FQNEAQ (reference sequence). This CDR3 spans 15 amino acids. The CDR3 DNA reads as TGTGCCAGCAGCACACAAAGCGGGAGAGGGGATACGCAGTATTTT. Amino acid sequence: CASSTQSGRGDTQYF.

Of note for this clone: One base separates it from a far larger clone, so it is likely a read error. The identical CDR3 is also encoded by other nucleotide sequences in the sample. V and J are TRBV7-9 and TRBJ2-1, with TRBD1 matching over 9 bases. The CDR3 runs to 16 residues. Germline V gene lookup returns CDR1 SEHNR and CDR2 FQNEAQ (reference sequence). The CDR3 DNA sequence: TGTGCCAGCAGCACTAGACACAGGGGGCTCAACAATGAGCAATTCTTC. This encodes CASSTRHRGLNNEQFF.

J is TRBJ2-7 and V is TRBV7-9; 11 nucleotides line up with TRBD1. Germline V gene sequence: CDR1 SEHNR, CDR2 FQNEAQ (reference sequence). The junction had 9 bases not matched to a gene; V was cut back by 7 bases and J by 4 bases. The CDR3 totals 15 residues. The CDR3 loop is CASTPRGTGGYEQYF. CDR3 sequence (DNA): TGTGCCAGCACCCCGCGGGGGACAGGGGGGTACGAGCAGTACTTC. Full variable domain (remainder filled in from reference TRBV7-9 and TRBJ2-7): DTGVSQNPRHKITKRGQNVTFRCDPISEHNRLYWYRQTLGQGPEFLTYFQNEAQLEKSRLLSDRFSAERPKGSFSTLEIQRTEQGDSAMYLCASTPRGTGGYEQYFGPGTRLTVT.

This clone has a count of ten or more. The chain combines TRBV15 with TRBJ2-1; D is ambiguous. Germline CDR1 is LNHNV and CDR2 is YYDKDF (reference sequence). V was clipped by 0 bases and J by 4 bases, with 7 bases between them. The CDR3 consists of 14 residues. For the CDR3, the DNA is TGTGCCACCAGCAGAGATCCCGGGTACAATGAGCAGTTCTTC. Protein sequence: CATSRDPGYNEQFF. The variable domain in full, with the rest retrieved from reference TRBV15 and TRBJ2-1, is DAMVIQNPRYQVTQFGKPVTLSCSQTLNHNVMYWYQQKSSQAPKLLFHYYDKDFNNEADTPDNFQSRRPNTSFCFLDIRSPGLGDTAMYLCATSRDPGYNEQFFGPGTRLTVL.

This clone was seen a handful of times. The rearrangement links TRBV7-9 to TRBJ1-3, with 8 positions matching TRBD1. The V gene end was trimmed by 8 bases and the J gene end by 3 bases; junction bases not matched to a gene: 6. CDR1 and CDR2 (germline): SEHNR, FQNEAQ (reference sequence). CDR3 length: 14 residues. CDR3 residues: CASRGTGYGNTIYF. DNA of the CDR3: TGTGCCAGCCGGGGGACAGGCTATGGAAACACCATATATTTT.

This chain uses TRBV2 with TRBJ1-1; D unclear. With 5 bases removed from V and 5 bases from J, the gap between germline ends came to 12 bases. Germline CDR1 SNHLY, CDR2 FYNNEI. This CDR3 region has 13 residues. The CDR3 is CASSLTGLTEAFF. CDR3 in DNA: TGTGCCAGCAGTCTAACCGGGCTGACTGAAGCTTTCTTT.

In this sample, this clone turned up a few times. The chain is built from TRBV2 and TRBJ1-5, with D hard to call. The CDR3 length is 15 residues. V was pared by 3 bases and J by 6 bases, with 15 bases between. Germline V gene data show CDR1 as SNHLY and CDR2 as FYNNEI. CDR3: CASSDWAAVSQPQHF. Here the CDR3 DNA reads TGTGCCAGCAGTGATTGGGCGGCCGTAAGTCAGCCCCAGCATTTT.

At least ten counts were recorded for this clone. The chain has TRBV7-2 and TRBJ2-2, with TRBD1 as a possible D gene (6 bases). The V end lost 5 bases, the J end lost 2 bases, and 15 bases lay between the germline ends. Germline CDR1 is SGHTA and CDR2 is FQGNSA. The CDR3 extends over 16 amino acids. The CDR3 coding sequence is TGTGCCAGCAGCCTGGACAGCGACCTTAACACCGGGGAGCTGTTTTTT. It yields the protein CASSLDSDLNTGELFF.

CDR3 amino acids: CAPYRQHF. The DNA for the CDR3 is TGTGCCCCCTACAGGCAGCATTTT. V gene TRBV6-4 combines with J gene TRBJ1-5; tentatively, D is TRBD1 (5 bases). Germline loops: CDR1 MRHNA, CDR2 SNTAGT. The CDR3 is 8 residues long. Trimming removed 11 bases at V and 13 bases at J, with 9 bases between.

The chain is built from TRBV30 and TRBJ2-1; D is perhaps TRBD2 (6 bases). Germline V lookup: CDR1 GTSNPN, CDR2 SVGIG (reference sequence). The ends were cut back, 3 bases at V and 4 bases at J, with 10 bases in the middle. This CDR3 is 13 amino acids long. The CDR3 sequence is CAWRARGYNEQFF. The CDR3 DNA is TGTGCCTGGAGGGCCCGGGGGTACAATGAGCAGTTCTTC.

This clone was recorded only once. The CDR3 DNA is TGTGCCAGCAGTTTAGAGGGTTACTATGGCTACACCTTC. Its protein is CASSLEGYYGYTF. The chain carries TRBV28 and TRBJ1-2; no clear D. Trimming pared 2 bases from V and 3 bases from J, leaving 7 bases between. Germline CDR1 is MDHEN and CDR2 is SYDVKM. The CDR3 is 13 residues long.

This rearrangement joins TRBV29-1 to TRBJ2-5; 8 positions match TRBD1. CDR1 and CDR2 (germline): SQVTM, ANQGSEA. The CDR3 has 16 amino acids. The V gene end was trimmed by 5 bases and the J gene end by 3 bases; junction bases not matched to a gene: 14. CDR3 nucleotides: TGCAGCGTTTCCCATCACGGGCGGACAGGGAAAGAGACCCAGTACTTC. Residues: CSVSHHGRTGKETQYF.

J is TRBJ2-6 and V is TRBV30; D gene uncertain. Trimming took off 4 bases at V and 3 bases at J, with 22 bases between the two ends. CDR1 and CDR2 (germline): GTSNPN, SVGIG (reference sequence). The CDR3 length is 18 residues. This chain's CDR3 is CAWTSIPRTSIGANVLTF. The DNA of the CDR3 is TGTGCCTGGACTAGTATTCCTAGAACCTCGATTGGGGCCAACGTCCTGACTTTC.

The CDR3 DNA follows: TGTGCCAGCACAAGCGGGATGCACACAGATACGCAGTATTTT. Its translation: CASTSGMHTDTQYF. The chain carries TRBV6-6 and TRBJ2-3; 7 bases fit TRBD2. From germline, CDR1 is MNHNY and CDR2 SVGAGI (reference sequence). V shed 7 bases and J 2 bases; nucleotides not matched to a gene: 6. The CDR3 is 14 amino acids.